Sequencing of this T cell receptor (beta chain) was carried out in a study of blood T cells in healthy people across ages. Study context: There was about one barcoded beta molecule captured by template switching per two T cells.

Germline CDR1 and CDR2: MNHEY and SVGEGT. CDR3 length: 17 residues. The trim removed 5 bases at V and 2 bases at J, leaving 6 bases unmatched. Extractions gave at least 6 micrograms of total RNA per sample. A sample-barcoded 5' primer and a J-beta primer mix were used in a second PCR of roughly 7 to 12 cycles. With 12 random nucleotides, a template-switch adaptor tagged each individual cDNA molecule. TCRdb analysed the 5' RACE reads with MiXCR anew, one entry per CDR3 protein. The sample has 950,000 to 1,200,000 distinct CDR3 sequences; 35% to 40% are singletons. Source material: blood. This TCR came from a man younger than 35 in good health. This chain uses TRBV6-2 or TRBV6-3 with TRBJ2-2; TRBD2 agrees at 12 bases. The CDR3 region has the DNA TGTGCCAGCAGTGGCCGACTAGCGGGGGTAAACACCGGGGAGCTGTTTTTT. Its translation: CASSGRLAGVNTGELFF.